This TCR beta chain was identified in a study of T-cell memory formation after mild COVID-19. This clonotype has only a few counts. Each CDR3 protein gets one entry after TCRdb re-called the 5' RACE reads with MiXCR. This sample has about 140,000 distinct CDR3 sequences, with 14% found just once. CDR1 is KGHSH and CDR2 is LQKENI in the germline V gene. V lost 2 bases, J lost 0 bases, and 13 bases lay in between. The CDR3 covers 16 residues. This TCR came from an adult woman who had mild COVID-19 (a few samples of this study predate the infection). Cell type and time point are not known. The chain carries TRBV18 and TRBJ1-2; no firm D call. The specimen was PBMCs or a T cell subset sorted from them (not recorded which). For the CDR3, the DNA is TGTGCCAGCTCACCATGGTTGGCAGAAGCTAACTATGGCTACACCTTC. It encodes CASSPWLAEANYGYTF.